The clone carrying this TCR beta chain was recorded a few times. This CDR3 has 18 residues. Germline CDR1 and CDR2: KGHDR and SFDVKD. With 3 bases clipped from V and 3 bases from J, the junction kept 10 bases outside the gene matches. The source of the sample is a study of response to subunit inactivated influenza vaccine. TCRdb re-called the RT-PCR reads with MiXCR, one entry per CDR3 protein. Of a few hundred thousand distinct CDR3 sequences in the sample, 11% to 15% were seen once. The chain links TRBV24-1 to TRBJ2-1, with TRBD2 matching over 10 bases. This clonotype was sampled from a man in his forties or fifties who received an inactivated influenza vaccine. The sequencing here drew on PBMCs from blood, taken 11 to 12 days after vaccination. The CDR3 protein is CATSDPSGRGSVYNEQFF. Written as DNA, the CDR3 is TGTGCCACCAGTGATCCTAGCGGGAGAGGTTCTGTCTACAATGAGCAGTTCTTC.